This T cell receptor (beta chain) is from a study of blood T cell repertoires in COVID-19 (dated by TCRdb to about 2020). For context, the study as a whole: The collaborator samples originated in the United States, Italy and Spain and spanned the acute and convalescent phases of COVID-19. The prospective study material was composed of cDNA or gDNA derived from T cells, B-cell-depleted T cells, or PBMCs. The dataset comprised deeply sampled blood TCRbeta repertoires from subjects exposed to, actively infected with, or recovered from COVID-19. The repertoires were released in a freely available public database meant as a resource for research on the immune response to SARS-CoV-2. Samples came from the ongoing ImmuneRACE study (first 160 participants) plus 1,254 subjects from 6 global collaborators. Sample metadata almost always included a de-identified subject ID, COVID-19 status, age in years and sex. Where available, HLA class I and class II types were obtained from metadata supplied by the sample provider rather than from assay-based typing.

As regards this clone: Its antigen target is currently unknown. No quality values exist for individual bases; no much larger clone is one base distant.

Collaborating institutions collected whole blood in K2EDTA tubes following their own protocols. Collaborator samples were shipped for TCRbeta analysis as frozen whole blood, isolated PBMCs, or DNA extracted from either sample type. Broader findings and caveats from the paper: How much clinical and demographic metadata was included differed by source and by participant, and the metadata was provided uncurated.

From a lookup of the germline V gene, CDR1 and CDR2 are ENHRY and SYGVKD. There are 15 amino acids in the CDR3, from cysteine to phenylalanine inclusive. The only DNA kept is the CDR3, 45 bases in frame from the first base. The germline ends are 14 bases apart after V is trimmed by 6 bases and J by 1 base. TCRbeta CDR3 regions were amplified from genomic DNA by means of the immunoSEQ Assay, a bias-controlled multiplex PCR. On the study's bioinformatics: Nucleated cell counts per sample were estimated from amplification of reference gene primers within the assay. To quantify the absolute abundance of each unique TCRbeta CDR3 rearrangement, sequence reads were collapsed and filtered. For each sample, productive Simpson clonality was calculated by taking the square root of Simpson's diversity index across productive rearrangements. TCRdb took this table from immuneACCESS and kept in-frame rearrangements with V and J called. Such tables lack part of the clones; where checked against another copy, unresolved V genes explain under half of the gap, and the rest is unexplained. Clone size and V and J calls were adopted from that table, with D and trimming inferred from the DNA. This sample is represented by approximately 210,000 clones; around 84% of them were singletons. The ten largest clones add up to just under 20% of the sample.

What was sequenced was peripheral blood. The sequence derives from a man aged 25 to 40 with active or convalescent COVID-19. The chain links TRBV10-3 with TRBJ2-3, and TRBD1 may be the D gene, going by 6 matching bases. DNA sequence: TGTGCCATCAGAAACGGACAGCAGCGCACAGATACGCAGTATTTT. It translates to CAIRNGQQRTDTQYF.